This T cell receptor (beta chain) was identified in a study of control samples from healthy donors and cancer patients. This table comes from immunoSEQ multiplex PCR, and its TCRdb copy is limited to in-frame clones, with some not included. Here the sample spans about 170,000 clones, roughly 91% being singletons. The trim removed 6 bases at V and 2 bases at J, leaving 0 bases unmatched. This CDR3 has 12 residues. The germline CDR1 and CDR2 sequences are SNHLY and FYNNEI. Sequencing was carried out using blood. The sequence derives from a woman in her thirties in good health. The chain joins TRBV2 to TRBJ2-7; 8 bases line up with TRBD1. The CDR3 sequence is CASRDRAYEQYF. The CDR3 region has the DNA TGTGCCAGCAGGGACAGGGCCTACGAGCAGTACTTC.